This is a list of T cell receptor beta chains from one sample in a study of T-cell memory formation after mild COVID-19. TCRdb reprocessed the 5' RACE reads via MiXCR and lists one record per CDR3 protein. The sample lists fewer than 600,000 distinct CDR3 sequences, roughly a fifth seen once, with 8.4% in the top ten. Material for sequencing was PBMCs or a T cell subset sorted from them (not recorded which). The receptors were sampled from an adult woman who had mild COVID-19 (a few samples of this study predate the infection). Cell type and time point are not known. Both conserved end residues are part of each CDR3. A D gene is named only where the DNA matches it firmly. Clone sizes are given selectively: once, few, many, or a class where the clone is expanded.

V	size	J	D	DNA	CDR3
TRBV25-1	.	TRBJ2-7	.	TGTGCCAGCAGTGAATCACATGAGAAACACGAGCAGTACTTC	CASSESHEKHEQYF
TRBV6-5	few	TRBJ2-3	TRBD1	TGTGCCAGCGGTGTGGGACAGGTTCGCACAGATACGCAGTATTTT	CASGVGQVRTDTQYF
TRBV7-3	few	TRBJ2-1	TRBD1	TGTGCCAGCAGCTTAAGAGGGGGACAGTTACGCAATGAGCAGTTCTTC	CASSLRGGQLRNEQFF
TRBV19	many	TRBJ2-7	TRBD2	TGTGCCAGTAGGCGGGGGGGACACACGTCCTACGAGCAGTACTTC	CASRRGGHTSYEQYF
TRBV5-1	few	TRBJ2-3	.	TGCGCCAGCAGCTTCTCAGGAGATACGCAGTATTTT	CASSFSGDTQYF
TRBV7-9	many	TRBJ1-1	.	TGTGCCAGCAGCCCCATAAAGGGCACTGAAGCTTTCTTT	CASSPIKGTEAFF
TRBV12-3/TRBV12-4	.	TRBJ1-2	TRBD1	TGTGCCAGCAGAGGACAGGGAACTGAATATGGCTACACCTTC	CASRGQGTEYGYTF
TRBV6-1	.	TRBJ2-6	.	TGTGCCAGCATTCGCTCTGGGGCCAACGTCCTGACTTTC	CASIRSGANVLTF
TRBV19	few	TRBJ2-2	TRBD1	TGTGCCAGTAGTCTCGGACAGGGGACTTGGATCACCGGGGAGCTGTTTTTT	CASSLGQGTWITGELFF
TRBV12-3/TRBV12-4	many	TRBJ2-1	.	TGTGCCAGCAGCTTTAGATACAATGAGCAGTTCTTC	CASSFRYNEQFF
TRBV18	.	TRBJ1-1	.	TGTGCCAGCTCACCCGCGCAGGGGAGTGAAGCTTTCTTT	CASSPAQGSEAFF
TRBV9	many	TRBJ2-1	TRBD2	TGTGCCAGCAGCGAGAGGACTAGCGGAAAGCAGTTCTTC	CASSERTSGKQFF
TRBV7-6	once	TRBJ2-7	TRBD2	TGTGCCAGCAGCCCTTGGTCGAGCGGGGGAGAATACGAGCAGTACTTC	CASSPWSSGGEYEQYF
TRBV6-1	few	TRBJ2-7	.	TGTGCCAGCAGTGTCCTCGGATTGAAAGCCTACGAGCAGTACTTC	CASSVLGLKAYEQYF
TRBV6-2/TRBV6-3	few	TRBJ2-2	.	TGTGCCAGCACCCAGGGGCCCGGGGAGCTGTTTTTT	CASTQGPGELFF
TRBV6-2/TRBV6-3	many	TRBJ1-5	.	TGTGCCAGCAGTTCCGGGACGGAGCAGGGGCCCCAGCATTTT	CASSSGTEQGPQHF
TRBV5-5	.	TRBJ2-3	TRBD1	TGTGCCAGCAGCCGGCGACAGGGGAAGACAGATACGCAGTATTTT	CASSRRQGKTDTQYF
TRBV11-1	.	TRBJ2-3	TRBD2	TGTGCCAGCAGCGCAAGGACTAGCGGGAGTTCGGATACGCAGTATTTT	CASSARTSGSSDTQYF
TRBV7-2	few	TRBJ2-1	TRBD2	TGTGCCAGCAGATTGGGACTAGCGGGAGTCGGGTTCTTC	CASRLGLAGVGFF
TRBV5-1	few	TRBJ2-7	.	TGCGCCAGCAGCACGGACGTAGCAACCTACGAGCAGTACTTC	CASSTDVATYEQYF
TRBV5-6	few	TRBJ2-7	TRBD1	TGTGCCAGCAGCCCCCGCGGACAGGAGTACGAGCAGTACTTC	CASSPRGQEYEQYF
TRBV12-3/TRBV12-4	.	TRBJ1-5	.	TGTGCCAGCAGTCCCTATGGGCAGGGGAGCAATCAGCCCCAGCATTTT	CASSPYGQGSNQPQHF
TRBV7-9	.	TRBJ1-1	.	TGTGCCAGCGGTGGAGAGGGCCCTTTCTTT	CASGGEGPFF
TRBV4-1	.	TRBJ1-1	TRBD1	TGCGCCAGCAGCCCACCGGGACAGGGTATCAGCACTGAAGCTTTCTTT	CASSPPGQGISTEAFF
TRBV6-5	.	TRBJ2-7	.	TGTGCCAGCATAGGACGGGGGGCCGCTAACTACGAGCAGTACTTC	CASIGRGAANYEQYF
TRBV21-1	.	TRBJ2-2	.	TGTGCCATCGTAATGACAGGGAGGATCACCGGGGAGCTGTTTTTT	CAIVMTGRITGELFF